What follows describes a single TCR beta chain. What this receptor recognizes is not known. No much larger clone is present one base from it, and per-base qualities are unavailable. Receptors were amplified or captured by the immunoSEQ multiplex PCR assay. The multiplex PCR relied on a mix of 60 forward primers for TCR Vbeta segments and 13 reverse primers for TCR Jbeta segments. The CDR3 region of rearranged TCR beta genes was amplified from genomic DNA by a multiplex PCR assay. The amplified TCR beta libraries were sequenced on the Illumina HiSeq System as 87-base-pair reads. The original pipeline was this. A later analysis tallied approximately 87 million unique TCR beta chains across the 660 or so repertoires, and about 12 million of those chains were shared by two or more donors. Raw reads were error-corrected and collapsed into unique sequences with a nearest-neighbor algorithm that merged closely related sequences to remove PCR and sequencing errors. V, D and J gene segments were assigned by aligning CDR3 sequences to IMGT reference sequences. For a sequence to be retained, at least a six-nucleotide match to both a V gene segment and a J gene segment was required. A rearrangement was called productive if the CDR3 had no stop codons and remained in frame with V and J, and every other rearrangement was called non-productive. CDR3 was defined by IMGT convention, running from the second conserved V-encoded cysteine to the conserved J-encoded phenylalanine. Sequences without an unambiguous match to a single V gene segment were excluded from the earlier analysis of 587 of the donors. An earlier analysis of some 610 of the donors called V segments functional above 56.7% productive rearrangements and segregating when the between-donor standard deviation exceeded 5%. A statistical classification framework was built to diagnose cytomegalovirus status from the catalog of TCR beta chain sequences. In a later analysis, TCR nucleotide sequences were compared against IMGT/GENE-DB human TR gene sequences so that V and J genes could be assigned. The TCRdist pipeline was used in a later analysis to assign CDR3 sequences and most-parsimonious VDJ recombination scenarios. In a later analysis, each TCR beta chain was defined by its CDR3 amino acid sequence together with its V-gene family, and reads lacking a unique V-gene family were excluded. To address suspected cross-contamination and a sequencing artifact, a later analysis removed 450 to 700 highly shared, low-generation-probability nucleotide sequences. In a later analysis, a clonal expansion index was calculated for each public chain from normalized within-repertoire ranks of inferred template counts. In a later analysis, generation probabilities were computed using a VDJ recombination model fitted to out-of-frame rearrangements, and the results were checked against IGoR. Hypergeometric tests were used in a later analysis to score TCR-TCR, TCR-HLA and TCR-CMV co-occurrence, with a repertoire-size bias correction applied to the TCR pairs. To estimate false discovery rates, a later analysis permuted the HLA or CMV assignments 20 times. In a later analysis, co-occurring TCRs were grouped using DBSCAN, with TCRdist sequence similarity added in when clustering inside HLA-allele-positive subsets. For co-occurrence clustering, repertoires with fewer than 30,000 or more than 120,000 public chains were excluded, along with four or five repertoires with anomalous nucleotide sharing. TCRdb retrieved this table from immuneACCESS and kept in-frame rearrangements only. Not all clones are present; in checked studies, unresolved V genes account for under half, and no reason is known for the remainder. That table is the source of V, J and clone size, and D and trimming were worked out from the DNA. The sample records 200,000 to 250,000 clones, 82% of which are singletons. The top ten clonotypes cover 2.5% to 3% of the sample.

The cohort consisted of 650 to 700 healthy bone marrow donors. At the time of sampling, every cohort member was nominally healthy, though immune exposures that went unrecorded were likely present. The donor tested CMV seronegative and was one of the 352 seronegative cohort members. Each donor provided a peripheral blood sample, and peripheral blood mononuclear cells were used for TCR beta sequencing. Genomic DNA was extracted from the blood cell samples with the Qiagen DNeasy Blood Extraction Kit. This entry belongs to a study of cytomegalovirus exposure and HLA in healthy donors (dated by TCRdb to between 2016 and 2019). Background for the entire study: An earlier analysis of roughly 570 of the donors reported under 300 Gb of sequence data and 100 million to 120 million unique TCR beta sequences obtained from about 179 million T cells. Approximately 300 gigabases of sequencing data and roughly 90 million unique TCR sequences were included in an early release covering around 600 HLA-typed donors. Among the roughly 390 genotyped donors, approximately 76% belonged to the genetic ancestry cluster associated with self-reported Caucasian donors. The aim of the study was to test whether cataloging public T cell receptors could identify signatures of past pathogen exposure. The study used immunosequencing to profile the T cell repertoires of under 700 subjects and linked those repertoires to cytomegalovirus serostatus. A separate validation cohort of about 110 different subjects was used in addition to the roughly 720-subject first cohort. The study combined high-throughput TCR immunosequencing, statistical association of individual TCRs with disease status, and machine learning to predict cytomegalovirus infection status. A later analysis re-analyzed previously published TCR beta repertoires from roughly 690 donors and added high-resolution HLA genotyping to study TCR occurrence patterns. In the later analysis, no new phenotypic data were used to find candidate immune exposures; instead, reliance was placed on TCR beta sequences and their occurrence across donors. To decide whether each TCR beta V gene segment behaved as functional or pseudogenic, an earlier analysis of approximately 590 of the donors relied on high-throughput TCR beta sequencing. Donor age, sex, ethnicity and CMV serostatus were collected together with the repertoire data. A later genetic analysis took genome-wide SNP genotypes for about 55% of the roughly 670 donors and used that subset as a discovery cohort. Every repertoire in the discovery cohort had been generated on one and the same sequencing platform. Class I and class II HLA loci were covered by the typing at four-digit resolution. Typing coverage varied by locus: roughly 620-640 donors for A, B, C, DRB1 and DQB1; under 550 for DQA1; approximately 570 for DPA1; about 450 for DPB1. Roughly 5 DR-DQ haplotypes were handled as single units for association and clustering because linkage in the cohort was strong. Among a few hundred genotyped donors of the cohort, an average of about 240,000 unique TCR beta nucleotide sequences were sequenced per donor, roughly 18% of them non-productive.

Findings and caveats that apply to the study as a whole: Assigning TCR associations to individual alleles was difficult when HLA alleles, especially DR and DQ, strongly co-occurred. Roughly uniform sequencing depth across donors was assumed in presence/absence analyses, although this assumption may not hold. Broadly in line with IMGT annotations, most TCR beta V segments showed up in productive rearrangements about 87% or about 30% of the time in an earlier analysis of approximately 640 of the donors. It was suggested by the authors that the approach could potentially be generalized to other disease states and immunological phenotypes. According to a later analysis, most CMV-associated TCR beta chains appeared to be HLA-restricted, and the HLA associations seemed to be driven largely by CMV exposure. HLA typing was unavailable for some donors at each locus, so association tests used only the typed subset. Some IMGT-functional V segments, including TRBV6-2 and TRBV6-3, could not be distinguished by the 87-base-pair reads and were therefore excluded. For the cohort, immune exposure information was limited to CMV serostatus. A further reported finding was that TCR beta sequences accurately predicted the HLA-A and HLA-B alleles for most subjects in the first cohort. A later analysis reported that several top co-occurrence clusters appeared linked to parvovirus B19, influenza, CMV and Epstein-Barr virus. The cohort was sequenced for TCR beta chains only, and without alpha or paired-chain data the features that could be detected were limited. The earlier analysis of about 600 of the donors excluded fewer than 20 rarely observed V segments, including chromosome 9 orphons, because counts were too low. A later analysis associated 15,000 to 20,000 TCR beta sequences with specific HLA alleles at a false discovery rate of 0.05. The sequencing pipeline was judged likely to have produced a cluster of highly shared sequence variants as a technical artifact. While some public TCRs were present in many individuals, most TCR sequences turned up only very rarely across donors. Three of the identified cytomegalovirus-associated TCR beta chains were confirmed in vitro to be specific for cytomegalovirus antigens. In a later analysis, TCR association rates were found to vary across HLA loci, with the most associated TCRs seen for DRB1 alleles and the fewest for HLA-C alleles. Compared with equally common non-associated chains, HLA-associated TCR beta chains in a later analysis were more clonally expanded and had lower generation probabilities. In a later genetic analysis, a missense DCLRE1C variant was associated with V-gene and J-gene trimming of TCR beta chains, and the association was replicated in an independent cohort. The study listed 164 TCR beta chains as associated with cytomegalovirus. Linkage disequilibrium might explain the correlated functional status among segregating V segments, but an unknown experimental factor could not be excluded. Cytomegalovirus status was reported to be diagnosed by the classifier with high specificity and sensitivity in both the original and validation cohorts. In a later genetic analysis, fewer N-insertions in productive TCRs were reported among donors in an Asian-associated ancestry cluster than the approximately 630-donor mean.

Taken from the germline V gene (reference sequence), the CDR1 and CDR2 loops are MNHNY and SVGAGI. The CDR3 sequence holds 14 residues, the cysteine and phenylalanine included. This entry keeps only the CDR3 DNA: 42 bases, framed from base 1. V is reduced by 4 bases and J by 4 bases, leaving a spacing of 13 bases between them. This sequence originates from a woman aged 40 to 50 in good health and CMV-seronegative. The V gene is TRBV6-6 and the J gene is TRBJ1-2, with TRBD1 as a weak D call on 6 bases. What was sequenced was PBMCs. The DNA reads as follows: TGTGCCAGCAGTTCACAGCAGGGGAGCTATGGCTACACCTTC. Its translation reads: CASSSQQGSYGYTF.